The clone carrying this T cell receptor (beta chain) was detected a few times. The antigen remains undetermined. The CDR3 is 12 residues long. The V end was cut by 5 bases, the J end by 6 bases, with 11 bases between. Germline-derived CDR1 and CDR2 are SGHRS and YFSETQ. The source of the sample is a study of post-analysis software for immune sequencing data. About the research overall: Included among the disease courses, which were recorded for the cohort, were relapsing-remitting, secondary progressive and progressive-relapsing multiple sclerosis. Notes on the study in general: Patients carried roughly five TRBV segments more frequently than controls did, and TRBV5-6, TRBV5-1 and TRBV20-1 were among them. By F measure, samples from a shared preparation batch strongly co-clustered. Significantly decreased normalized Chao1 diversity was recorded for multiple sclerosis patients relative to controls.

Researchers reported that TCR beta cDNA libraries carried unique molecular identifiers. T cells, roughly 0.85 to 10 million of them, yielded 500,000 or so cDNA molecules. TCRdb reprocessed the PCR reads with MiXCR, giving one entry per CDR3 protein. The sample consists of about 620,000 distinct CDR3 sequences, 44% of them appearing once. The origin of this receptor is a girl aged 5-17 years with multiple sclerosis. This chain joins TRBV5-1 and TRBJ1-1; D not certain. The sequencing sample was made of blood. CDR3 bases: TGCGCCAGCAGGGCAGGAGCGGCTGAAGCTTTCTTT. Translating gives CASRAGAAEAFF. Full variable domain (outside the CDR3, taken from reference TRBV5-1 and TRBJ1-1): KAGVTQTPRYLIKTRGQQVTLSCSPISGHRSVSWYQQTPGQGLQFLFEYFSETQRNKGNFPGRFSGRQFSNSRSEMNVSTLELGDSALYLCASRAGAAEAFFGQGTRLTVV.